This T cell receptor (beta chain) originates from a study of blood T cells in healthy people across ages. About the study: Through template switching, about one barcoded beta molecule was captured per two T cells, as measured in model experiments. General study results and limits: CMV status of donors was not determined, possibly confounding expanded clonotype changes.

Concerning this clonotype: Antigen specificity is unknown. A read error may produce the germline difference seen at one junction end.

PBMCs were isolated at a quantity of at least 6 million per sample. This CDR3 comprises 18 residues. Per germline, CDR1 SQVTM and CDR2 ANQGSEA. Together with a sample-barcoded 5' primer, a J-beta primer mix was included in a second PCR lasting roughly 6 to 12 cycles. Every molecule of cDNA carried a tag from a template-switch adaptor with 12 random nucleotides. MiXCR was run by TCRdb on the 5' RACE reads, yielding one entry per CDR3 protein. The table lists around 1,500,000 distinct CDR3 sequences, around two fifths of them singletons. This TCR was recovered from a young woman in good health. Sequencing was carried out using blood. The V and J genes are TRBV29-1 and TRBJ2-3; a weak D match, TRBD2 (8 bases). The DNA of the CDR3 is TGCAGCGTTGAATTTTGGTCGACAGGGCGGGGGGCCACAGATACGCTGTATTTT. Encoded protein: CSVEFWSTGRGATDTLYF.